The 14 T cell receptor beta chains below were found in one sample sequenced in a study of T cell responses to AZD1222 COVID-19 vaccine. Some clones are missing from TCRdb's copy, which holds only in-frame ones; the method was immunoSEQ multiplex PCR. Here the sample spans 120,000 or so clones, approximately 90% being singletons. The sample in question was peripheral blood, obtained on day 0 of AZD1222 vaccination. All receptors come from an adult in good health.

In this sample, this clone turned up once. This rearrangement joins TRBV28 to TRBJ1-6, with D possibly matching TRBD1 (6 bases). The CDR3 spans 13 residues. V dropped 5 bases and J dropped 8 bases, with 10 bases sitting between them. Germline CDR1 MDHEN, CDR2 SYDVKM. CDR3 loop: CASSPAGDSPLHF. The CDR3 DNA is TGTGCCAGCAGTCCCGCAGGGGATTCACCCCTCCACTTT.

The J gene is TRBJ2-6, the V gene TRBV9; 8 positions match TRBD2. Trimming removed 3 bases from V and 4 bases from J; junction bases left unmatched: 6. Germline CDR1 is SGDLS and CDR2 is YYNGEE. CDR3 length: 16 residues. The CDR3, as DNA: TGTGCCAGCAGCGCCGGACTAGCTTGGGGGGCCAACGTCCTGACTTTC. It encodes CASSAGLAWGANVLTF.

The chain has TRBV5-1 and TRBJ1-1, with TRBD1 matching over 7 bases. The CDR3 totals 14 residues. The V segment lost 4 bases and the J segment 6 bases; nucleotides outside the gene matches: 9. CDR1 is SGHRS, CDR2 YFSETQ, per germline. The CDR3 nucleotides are TGCGCCAGCAGCAGAGAGGGGGCAGTAGCTGAAGCTTTCTTT. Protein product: CASSREGAVAEAFF.

The CDR3 sequence: CASSESSGTEAFF. In nucleotides, the CDR3 is TGTGCCAGCAGTGAAAGTTCGGGGACTGAAGCTTTCTTT. The genes are TRBV9 and TRBJ1-1; D gene unclear. Germline V gene data show CDR1 as SGDLS and CDR2 as YYNGEE. V lost 5 bases to trimming and J lost 5 bases, with 13 bases between them. There are 13 residues in the CDR3.

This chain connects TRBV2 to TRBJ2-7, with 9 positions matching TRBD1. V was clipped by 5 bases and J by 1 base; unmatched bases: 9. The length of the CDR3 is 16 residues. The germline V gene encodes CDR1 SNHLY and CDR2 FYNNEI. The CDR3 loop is CASSQTGTGFSYEQYF. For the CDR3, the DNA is TGTGCCAGCAGTCAAACCGGGACAGGGTTTTCCTACGAGCAGTACTTC.

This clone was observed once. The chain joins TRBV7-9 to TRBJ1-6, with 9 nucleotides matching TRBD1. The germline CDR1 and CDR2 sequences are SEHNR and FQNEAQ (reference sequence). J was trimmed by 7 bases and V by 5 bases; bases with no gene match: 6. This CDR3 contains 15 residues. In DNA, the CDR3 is TGTGCCAGCAGCCCCGGGACAGGGAGCAATTCACCCCTCCACTTT. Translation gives CASSPGTGSNSPLHF.

The chain's CDR3 is CAWRLGLAGGGGELFF. The CDR3 DNA reads TGTGCCTGGAGGCTGGGACTAGCGGGGGGAGGAGGGGAGCTGTTTTTT. This sequence joins TRBV30 and TRBJ2-2; 15 bases agree with TRBD2. The J segment lost 8 bases and the V segment lost 3 bases, leaving 7 bases of the junction unmatched. Germline-derived CDR1 and CDR2 are GTSNPN and SVGIG (reference sequence). The CDR3 is made up of 16 amino acids. The complete variable domain, with remaining parts taken from reference TRBV30 and TRBJ2-2, reads SQTIHQWPATLVQPVGSPLSLECTVEGTSNPNLYWYRQAAGRGLQLLFYSVGIGQISSEVPQNLSASRPQDRQFILSSKKLLLSDSGFYLCAWRLGLAGGGGELFFGEGSRLTVL.

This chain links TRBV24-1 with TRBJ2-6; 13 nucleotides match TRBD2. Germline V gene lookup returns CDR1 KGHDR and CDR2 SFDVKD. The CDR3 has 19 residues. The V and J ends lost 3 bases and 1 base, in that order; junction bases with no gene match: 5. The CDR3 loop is CATSDSPGLAGSGANVLTF. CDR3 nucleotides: TGTGCCACCAGTGATAGCCCGGGACTAGCGGGATCTGGGGCCAACGTCCTGACTTTC.

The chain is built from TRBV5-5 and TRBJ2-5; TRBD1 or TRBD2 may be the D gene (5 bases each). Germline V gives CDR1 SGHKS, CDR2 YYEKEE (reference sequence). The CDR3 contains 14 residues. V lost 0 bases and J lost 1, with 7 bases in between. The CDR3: CASSLGGSQETQYF. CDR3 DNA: TGTGCCAGCAGCTTGGGGGGGAGCCAAGAGACCCAGTACTTC.

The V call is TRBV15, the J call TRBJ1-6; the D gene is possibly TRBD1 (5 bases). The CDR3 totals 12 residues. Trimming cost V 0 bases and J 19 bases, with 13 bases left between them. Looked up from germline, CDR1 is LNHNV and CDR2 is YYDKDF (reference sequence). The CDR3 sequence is CATSRDGGNLHF. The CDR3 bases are TGTGCCACCAGCAGAGATGGGGGGAACTTACACTTT. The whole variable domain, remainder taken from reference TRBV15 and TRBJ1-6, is DAMVIQNPRYQVTQFGKPVTLSCSQTLNHNVMYWYQQKSSQAPKLLFHYYDKDFNNEADTPDNFQSRRPNTSFCFLDIRSPGLGDTAMYLCATSRDGGNLHFGNGTRLTVT.

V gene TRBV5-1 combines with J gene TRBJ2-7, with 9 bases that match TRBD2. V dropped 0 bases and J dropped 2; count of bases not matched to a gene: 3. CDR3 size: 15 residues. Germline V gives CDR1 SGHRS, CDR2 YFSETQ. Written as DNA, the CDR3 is TGCGCCAGCAGCTTGGGACTAGCGGAGACCTACGAGCAGTACTTC. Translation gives CASSLGLAETYEQYF.

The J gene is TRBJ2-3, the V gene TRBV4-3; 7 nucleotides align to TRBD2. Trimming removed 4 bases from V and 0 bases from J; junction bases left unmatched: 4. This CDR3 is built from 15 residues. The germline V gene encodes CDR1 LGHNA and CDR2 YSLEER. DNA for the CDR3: TGCGCCAGCAGCCTGGGCGGGAGCAGCACAGATACGCAGTATTTT. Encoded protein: CASSLGGSSTDTQYF.

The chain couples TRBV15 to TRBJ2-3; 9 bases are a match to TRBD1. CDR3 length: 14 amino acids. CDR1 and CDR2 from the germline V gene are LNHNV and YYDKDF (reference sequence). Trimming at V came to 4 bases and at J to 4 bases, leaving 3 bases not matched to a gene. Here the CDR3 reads CATSNTGGADTQYF. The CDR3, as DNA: TGTGCCACCAGCAACACAGGGGGCGCAGATACGCAGTATTTT.

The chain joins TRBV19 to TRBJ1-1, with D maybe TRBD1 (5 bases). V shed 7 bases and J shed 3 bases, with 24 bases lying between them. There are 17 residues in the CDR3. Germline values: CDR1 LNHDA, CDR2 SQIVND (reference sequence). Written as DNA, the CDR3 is TGTGCCAGTACCCCTAGTTGGGGGTTGGGGCGGGACACTGAAGCTTTCTTT. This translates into CASTPSWGLGRDTEAFF.